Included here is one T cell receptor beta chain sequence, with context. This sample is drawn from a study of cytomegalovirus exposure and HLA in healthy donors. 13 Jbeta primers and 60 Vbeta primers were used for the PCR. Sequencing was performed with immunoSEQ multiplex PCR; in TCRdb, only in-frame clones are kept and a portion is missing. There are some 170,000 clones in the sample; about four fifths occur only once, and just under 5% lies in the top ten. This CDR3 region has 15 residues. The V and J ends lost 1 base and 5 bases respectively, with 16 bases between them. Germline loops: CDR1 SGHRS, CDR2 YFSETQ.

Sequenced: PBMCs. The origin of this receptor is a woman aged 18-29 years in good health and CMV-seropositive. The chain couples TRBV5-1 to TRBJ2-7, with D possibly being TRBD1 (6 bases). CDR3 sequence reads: CASSLRDPGVDEQYF. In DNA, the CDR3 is TGCGCCAGCAGCTTGCGGGACCCAGGGGTCGACGAGCAGTACTTC. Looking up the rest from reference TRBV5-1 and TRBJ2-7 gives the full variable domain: KAGVTQTPRYLIKTRGQQVTLSCSPISGHRSVSWYQQTPGQGLQFLFEYFSETQRNKGNFPGRFSGRQFSNSRSEMNVSTLELGDSALYLCASSLRDPGVDEQYFGPGTRLTVT.